This T cell receptor (beta chain) was captured in a study of T cells in Graves' hyperthyroidism and ophthalmopathy. Amplification of TCR beta CDR3 regions was performed using RNA transcripts as template. A set of HTBI primers served as the primers for a first-round RT-PCR of the TCR CDR3. A single record per CDR3 protein comes from TCRdb applying MiXCR to the multiplex PCR reads. The profile shows 350,000 to 400,000 distinct CDR3 sequences, approximately 20% of them singletons. Turning to this clonotype: Its antigen is unknown.

Findings and caveats of the study: Most thyroid clonotypes expanded above 0.001 appeared in blood too.

The CDR3 contains 11 residues. The V gene end was trimmed by 6 bases and the J gene end by 2 bases; junction bases not matched to a gene: 0. CDR1 and CDR2 (germline): SQVTM, ANQGSEA. Material: blood. This TCR came from a woman aged 18-29 years with Graves' hyperthyroidism. The chain combines TRBV29-1 with TRBJ1-2, with 7 bases lining up with TRBD1. The DNA of the CDR3 is TGCAGCGTGACAGGGAACTATGGCTACACCTTC. It is translated as CSVTGNYGYTF.